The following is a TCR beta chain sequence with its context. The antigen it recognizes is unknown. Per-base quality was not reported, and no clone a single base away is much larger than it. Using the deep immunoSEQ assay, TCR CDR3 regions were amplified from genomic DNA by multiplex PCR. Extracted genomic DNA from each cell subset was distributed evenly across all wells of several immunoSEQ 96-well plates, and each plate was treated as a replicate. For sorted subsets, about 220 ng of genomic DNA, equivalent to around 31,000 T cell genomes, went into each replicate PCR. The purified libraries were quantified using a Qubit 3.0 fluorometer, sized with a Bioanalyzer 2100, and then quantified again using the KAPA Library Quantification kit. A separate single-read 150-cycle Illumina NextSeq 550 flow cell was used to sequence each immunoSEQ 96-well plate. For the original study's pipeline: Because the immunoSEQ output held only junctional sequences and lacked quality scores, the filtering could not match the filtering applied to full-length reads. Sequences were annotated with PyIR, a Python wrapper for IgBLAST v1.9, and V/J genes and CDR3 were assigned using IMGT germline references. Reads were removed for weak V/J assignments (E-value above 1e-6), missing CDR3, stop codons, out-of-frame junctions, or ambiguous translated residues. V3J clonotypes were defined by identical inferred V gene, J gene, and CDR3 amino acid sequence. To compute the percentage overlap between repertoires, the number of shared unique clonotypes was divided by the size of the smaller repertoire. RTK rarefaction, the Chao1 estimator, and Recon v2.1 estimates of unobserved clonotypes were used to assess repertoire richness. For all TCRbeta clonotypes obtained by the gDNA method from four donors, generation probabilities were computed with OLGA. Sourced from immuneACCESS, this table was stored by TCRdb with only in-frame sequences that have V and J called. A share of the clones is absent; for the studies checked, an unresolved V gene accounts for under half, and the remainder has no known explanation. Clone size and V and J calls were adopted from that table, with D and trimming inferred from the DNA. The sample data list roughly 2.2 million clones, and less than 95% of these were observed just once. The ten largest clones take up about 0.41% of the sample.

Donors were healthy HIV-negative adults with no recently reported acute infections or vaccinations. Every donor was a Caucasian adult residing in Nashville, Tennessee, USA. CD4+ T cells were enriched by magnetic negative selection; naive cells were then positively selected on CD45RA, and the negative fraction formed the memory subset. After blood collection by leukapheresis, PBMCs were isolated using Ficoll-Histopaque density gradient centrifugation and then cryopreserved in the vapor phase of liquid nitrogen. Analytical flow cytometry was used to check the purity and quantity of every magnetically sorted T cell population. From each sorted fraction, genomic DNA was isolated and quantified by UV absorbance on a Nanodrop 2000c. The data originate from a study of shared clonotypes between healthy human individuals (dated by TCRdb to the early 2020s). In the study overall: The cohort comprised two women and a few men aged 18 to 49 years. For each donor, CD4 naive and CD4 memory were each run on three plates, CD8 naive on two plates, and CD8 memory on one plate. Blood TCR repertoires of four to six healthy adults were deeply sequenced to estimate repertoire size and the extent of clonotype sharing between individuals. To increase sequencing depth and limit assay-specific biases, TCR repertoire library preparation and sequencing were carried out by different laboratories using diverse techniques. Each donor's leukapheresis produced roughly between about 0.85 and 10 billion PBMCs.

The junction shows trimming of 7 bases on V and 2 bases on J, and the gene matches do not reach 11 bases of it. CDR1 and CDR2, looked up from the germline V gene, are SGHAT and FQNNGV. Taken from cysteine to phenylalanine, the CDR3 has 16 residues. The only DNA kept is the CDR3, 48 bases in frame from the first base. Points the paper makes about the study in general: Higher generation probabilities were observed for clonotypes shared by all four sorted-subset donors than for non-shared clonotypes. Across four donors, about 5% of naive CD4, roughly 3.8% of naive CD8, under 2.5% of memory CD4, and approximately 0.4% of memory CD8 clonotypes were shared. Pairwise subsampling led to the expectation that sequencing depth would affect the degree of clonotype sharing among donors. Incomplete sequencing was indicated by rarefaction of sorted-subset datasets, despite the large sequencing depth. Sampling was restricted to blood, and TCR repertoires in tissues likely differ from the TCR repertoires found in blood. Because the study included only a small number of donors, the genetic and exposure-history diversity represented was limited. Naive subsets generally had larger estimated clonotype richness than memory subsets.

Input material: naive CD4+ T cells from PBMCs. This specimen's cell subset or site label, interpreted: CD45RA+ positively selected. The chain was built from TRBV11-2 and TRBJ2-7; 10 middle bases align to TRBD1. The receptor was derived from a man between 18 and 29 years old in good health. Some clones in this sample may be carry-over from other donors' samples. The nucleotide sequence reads TGTGCCAGCACCCGTTCTCCCGGGACAGGGGCCTACGAGCAGTACTTC. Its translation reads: CASTRSPGTGAYEQYF.